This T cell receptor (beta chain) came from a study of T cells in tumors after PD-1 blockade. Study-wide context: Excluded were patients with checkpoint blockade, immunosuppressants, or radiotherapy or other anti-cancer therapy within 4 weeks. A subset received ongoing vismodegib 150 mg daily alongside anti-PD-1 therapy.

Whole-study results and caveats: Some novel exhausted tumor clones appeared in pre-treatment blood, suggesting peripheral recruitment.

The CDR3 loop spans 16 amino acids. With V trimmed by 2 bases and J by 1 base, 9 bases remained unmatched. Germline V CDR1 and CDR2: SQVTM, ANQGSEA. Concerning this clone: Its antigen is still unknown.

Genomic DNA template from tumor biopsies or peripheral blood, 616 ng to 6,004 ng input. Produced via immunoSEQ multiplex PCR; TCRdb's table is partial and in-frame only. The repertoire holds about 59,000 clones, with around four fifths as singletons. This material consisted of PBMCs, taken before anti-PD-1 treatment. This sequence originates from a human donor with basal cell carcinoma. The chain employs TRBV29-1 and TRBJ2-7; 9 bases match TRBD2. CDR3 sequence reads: CSVETRASGVSYEQYF. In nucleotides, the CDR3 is TGCAGCGTTGAAACAAGAGCTAGCGGGGTTTCCTACGAGCAGTACTTC.